This passage covers 28 T cell receptor beta chains from one sample sequenced in a study of a mutant IDH1 vaccine in newly diagnosed glioma. For these TCRs, the target antigens are not known. Using immunoSEQ multiplex PCR, the repertoire was profiled, and TCRdb retains in-frame clones only, with some absent. The table has roughly 48,000 clones, 91% seen once. Time point: week 11, during vaccination. Vaccine doses each comprised 300 ug of mutant IDH1 20-mer peptide, with topical imiquimod. The material was PBMCs, obtained from a glioma patient whose treatment included an IDH1 peptide vaccine. The receptors originated from a man in his fifties with glioma.

The chain recombines TRBV13 with TRBJ2-5; D is possibly TRBD1 or TRBD2 (5 bases each). Germline V CDR1 and CDR2: PRHDT, FYEKMQ (reference sequence). V lost 5 bases, J lost 1 base, and 11 bases lay in between. The CDR3 length is 14 residues. The CDR3 DNA reads TGTGCCAGCAGCCGAGGGGACCTCCAAGAGACCCAGTACTTC. This sequence encodes CASSRGDLQETQYF.

J is TRBJ2-7 and V is TRBV7-6; 7 nucleotides align to TRBD2. Germline V lookup: CDR1 SGHVS, CDR2 FNYEAQ. The V gene end was trimmed by 1 base and the J gene end by 2 bases; junction bases not matched to a gene: 5. This CDR3 is built from 15 residues. This CDR3 is CASSLGEGLTYEQYF. CDR3 coding DNA: TGTGCCAGCAGCTTAGGGGAGGGGCTTACCTACGAGCAGTACTTC. The full variable domain, with the rest looked up from reference TRBV7-6 and TRBJ2-7, is GAGVSQSPRYKVTKRGQDVALRCDPISGHVSLYWYRQALGQGPEFLTYFNYEAQQDKSGLPNDRFSAERPEGSISTLTIQRTEQRDSAMYRCASSLGEGLTYEQYFGPGTRLTVT.

The V gene is TRBV29-1, the J gene TRBJ2-3; D not certain. This CDR3 spans 12 amino acids. Per the germline V gene, CDR1 is SQVTM and CDR2 is ANQGSEA. V was cut by 8 bases and J by 1 base, with 10 bases left in between. In DNA, the CDR3 is TGCAGCCCTCGGAGCGGCACAGATACGCAGTATTTT. Its translation is CSPRSGTDTQYF.

The V and J genes are TRBV28 and TRBJ2-5; 7 positions agree with TRBD2. CDR3 length: 10 residues. CDR1 and CDR2 from the germline V gene are MDHEN and SYDVKM. V was pared by 10 bases and J by 7 bases, with 3 bases of the junction left unmatched. The CDR3 nucleotides read TGTGCCACCAGGGAGGGGACCCAGTACTTC. It yields the protein CATREGTQYF. Together with reference TRBV28 and TRBJ2-5, the CDR3 gives the full variable domain: DVKVTQSSRYLVKRTGEKVFLECVQDMDHENMFWYRQDPGLGLRLIYFSYDVKMKEKGDIPEGYSVSREKKERFSLILESASTNQTSMYLCATREGTQYFGPGTRLLVL.

This rearrangement joins TRBV29-1 to TRBJ1-4, with 9 nucleotides matching TRBD1. This CDR3 has 13 amino acids. The germline gives CDR1 SQVTM, CDR2 ANQGSEA. V lost 7 bases, J lost 5 bases, and 5 bases stayed unmatched. Written as DNA, the CDR3 is TGCAGCGAGCACGGGACAGGGAATGAAAAACTGTTTTTT. This encodes CSEHGTGNEKLFF.

V is TRBV25-1 and J is TRBJ2-2, with 8 positions matching TRBD1. V was pared by 4 bases and J by 11 bases, with 9 bases of the junction left unmatched. The germline V gene has CDR1 MGHDK and CDR2 SYGVNS. The CDR3 runs 14 residues. The CDR3 DNA reads as TGTGCCAGCAGTGTGGACAGGGTTAGGACCGAGCTGTTTTTT. It codes for CASSVDRVRTELFF.

This clone was recorded only once. The chain joins TRBV5-1 to TRBJ2-2; D not certain. V gave up 0 bases and J gave up 10 bases, with 7 bases separating them. CDR3 length: 12 residues. Looked up from germline, CDR1 is SGHRS and CDR2 is YFSETQ. The CDR3 loop reads CASSLGVEELFF. CDR3 nucleotide sequence: TGCGCCAGCAGCTTGGGGGTTGAGGAGCTGTTTTTT.

CDR3 in DNA: TGCGCCAGCAGCCAACGTCTGGCGGGGGGGCGTAATGAGCAGTTCTTC. Translated, it gives CASSQRLAGGRNEQFF. The chain is built from TRBV4-1 and TRBJ2-1; 9 bases are a match to TRBD2. The J segment lost 7 bases and the V segment lost 2 bases, leaving 9 bases of the junction unmatched. The CDR3 spans 16 residues. CDR1 is MGHRA, CDR2 YSYEKL, per germline.

The rearrangement joins TRBV25-1 to TRBJ2-3, with 10 bases matching TRBD2. V shed 10 bases, J shed 4 bases, and the junction held 11 bases outside the gene matches. The CDR3 is 15 amino acids. Germline V lookup: CDR1 MGHDK, CDR2 SYGVNS. CDR3 region: CAISPSGRGADTQYF. The CDR3 DNA reads TGTGCCATCTCTCCAAGCGGGAGGGGTGCAGATACGCAGTATTTT.

V and J are TRBV7-8 and TRBJ1-3; D is unclear. Deletions cut 5 bases from V and 4 bases from J, with 18 bases between. Germline CDR1 SGHVS, CDR2 FQNEAQ. The CDR3 contains 16 residues. The CDR3 loop reads CASSPTSAFGGNTIYF. In DNA form, the CDR3 reads TGTGCCAGCAGCCCCACCTCAGCCTTCGGGGGAAACACCATATATTTT.

The sample holds one count of this clone. The chain carries TRBV6-5 and TRBJ2-1, with 11 nucleotides matching TRBD2. This CDR3 is built from 16 residues. Trimming cost V 4 bases and J 6 bases; bases outside gene matches: 8. Per the germline V gene, CDR1 is MNHEY and CDR2 is SVGAGI. CDR3 in amino acids: CASSFTSGRYVNEQFF. DNA for the CDR3: TGTGCCAGCAGTTTTACTAGCGGGAGATACGTCAATGAGCAGTTCTTC.

The chain uses TRBV7-3 and TRBJ2-3; 14 bases are a match to TRBD2. The CDR3 covers 18 residues. V gave up 5 bases and J gave up 5 bases; unmatched junction bases: 12. Germline CDR1 SGHTA, CDR2 FQGTGA. The CDR3 region is CASSPMRLAGGRLDTQYF. CDR3 in DNA: TGTGCCAGCAGCCCCATGAGACTAGCGGGGGGGCGCTTAGATACGCAGTATTTT.

This chain uses TRBV7-9 with TRBJ2-5, with 8 bases lining up with TRBD1. V lost 4 bases and J lost 1; bases outside the gene matches: 2. The V gene's germline CDR1 is SEHNR and CDR2 FQNEAQ (reference sequence). The length of the CDR3 is 14 residues. CDR3: CASSSTGVQETQYF. The CDR3 DNA follows: TGTGCCAGCAGCTCGACAGGGGTCCAAGAGACCCAGTACTTC.

This chain joins TRBV6-6 and TRBJ2-1, with 11 nucleotides matching TRBD2. The V gene end was trimmed by 2 bases and the J gene end by 12 bases; junction bases not matched to a gene: 12. CDR1 and CDR2 (germline): MNHNY, SVGAGI (reference sequence). CDR3 length: 16 amino acids. The CDR3 loop is CASSYPPLAGVNAQFF. CDR3 nucleotide sequence: TGTGCCAGCAGTTACCCCCCACTAGCGGGAGTCAACGCGCAGTTCTTC.

The chain carries TRBV5-3 and TRBJ1-1, with 7 bases lining up with TRBD1. TRBV5-3 is known as an ORF, though its function is uncertain. V was clipped by 4 bases and J by 3 bases; unmatched bases: 15. The CDR3 has 17 amino acids. This CDR3 is CARSPTGVCGLDTEAFF. Here the CDR3 DNA reads TGTGCCAGAAGCCCTACAGGGGTTTGCGGGCTTGACACTGAAGCTTTCTTT.

This chain links TRBV7-3 with TRBJ2-3; possible D gene TRBD2, 6 bases. V gave up 5 bases and J gave up 5 bases, with 23 bases separating them. This CDR3 comprises 17 residues. Germline V CDR1 and CDR2: SGHTA, FQGTGA. Written as DNA, the CDR3 is TGTGCCAGCAGCCCCAACTGGAGGGGACCTCTGGAAGATACGCAGTATTTT. Its protein product is CASSPNWRGPLEDTQYF.

The chain links TRBV18 to TRBJ2-2, with D possibly being TRBD1 (5 bases). This CDR3 spans 13 amino acids. V lost 7 bases, J lost 4 bases, and 10 bases lay in between. In germline, CDR1 is KGHSH, CDR2 LQKENI. The CDR3 DNA is TGTGCCAGCTTCGTGGGGCCCACCGGGGAGCTGTTTTTT. This translates into CASFVGPTGELFF. The full variable domain, its missing parts supplied by reference TRBV18 and TRBJ2-2, is NAGVMQNPRHLVRRRGQEARLRCSPMKGHSHVYWYRQLPEEGLKFMVYLQKENIIDESGMPKERFSAEFPKEGPSILRIQQVVRGDSAAYFCASFVGPTGELFFGEGSRLTVL.

This chain joins TRBV5-1 and TRBJ2-3; 13 bases are a match to TRBD2. Germline CDR1 is SGHRS and CDR2 is YFSETQ. J lost 5 bases, V lost 3 bases, and 6 bases had no gene match. The CDR3 contains 16 residues. CDR3 loop: CASSWGTSGTVDTQYF. The CDR3 nucleotides are TGCGCCAGCAGCTGGGGGACTAGCGGGACTGTAGATACGCAGTATTTT.

This clone turned up a few times. The chain combines TRBV10-1 with TRBJ2-1, with 8 bases lining up with TRBD1. V lost 0 bases and J lost 9; bases outside the gene matches: 13. The CDR3 runs to 17 residues. Germline V lookup: CDR1 WNHNN, CDR2 SYGVQD (reference sequence). CDR3 sequence: CASSESQGTGRGTEQFF. The CDR3 nucleotides are TGCGCCAGCAGTGAGTCCCAAGGGACAGGAAGAGGGACTGAGCAGTTCTTC.

The genes are TRBV9 and TRBJ2-3; D could derive from TRBD1 or TRBD2 (6 bases each). The CDR3 loop spans 14 amino acids. Germline V gene data show CDR1 as SGDLS and CDR2 as YYNGEE. Trimming took 0 bases from V and 5 from J, leaving 10 bases between them. CDR3 region: CASSVEGEVDTQYF. The DNA for the CDR3 is TGTGCCAGCAGCGTAGAGGGGGAGGTAGATACGCAGTATTTT.

The chain joins TRBV18 to TRBJ2-7, with TRBD2 matching over 9 bases. The V gene end was trimmed by 4 bases and the J gene end by 2 bases; junction bases not matched to a gene: 6. Germline V gives CDR1 KGHSH, CDR2 LQKENI. This CDR3 has 15 residues. CDR3 protein: CASSRRTSDAYEQYF. The CDR3, as DNA: TGTGCCAGCTCACGGAGGACTAGCGATGCCTACGAGCAGTACTTC.

The rearrangement uses TRBV6-5 and TRBJ1-1, with 7 bases that match TRBD1. Losses at the gene ends were 8 bases for V and 0 bases for J; bases not matched to a gene: 3. The length of the CDR3 is 13 residues. The germline CDR1 and CDR2 sequences are MNHEY and SVGAGI. This chain's CDR3 is CASYRGMNTEAFF. The CDR3 nucleotides read TGTGCCAGCTACAGGGGAATGAACACTGAAGCTTTCTTT.

The chain uses TRBV4-1 and TRBJ1-6, with TRBD1 identical over 7 bases. The CDR3 is made up of 16 amino acids. V lost 4 bases and J lost 6; bases outside the gene matches: 9. Germline V gives CDR1 MGHRA, CDR2 YSYEKL. The chain's CDR3 is CASSLSGTVLNSPLHF. CDR3 coding DNA: TGCGCCAGCAGCCTTTCCGGGACAGTACTTAATTCACCCCTCCACTTT.

The V call is TRBV5-4, the J call TRBJ2-5, with 7 nucleotides matching TRBD1. The DNA end lines up better with TRBJ2-7; the J call may be wrong. Germline CDR1 reads SGHNT; CDR2 reads YYREEE (reference sequence). There are 15 residues in the CDR3. Written as DNA, the CDR3 is TGTGCCAGCAGAACCGGGACAGCCAGCTCCTACGAGCAGTACTTC. Its translation: CASRTGTASSYEQYF.

The chain has TRBV30 and TRBJ1-4; possible D gene TRBD1, 5 bases. V lost 5 bases, J lost 7 bases, and 8 bases lay in between. The CDR3 has 11 amino acids. Germline V lookup: CDR1 GTSNPN, CDR2 SVGIG (reference sequence). Here the CDR3 reads CAWGGSEKLFF. In DNA, the CDR3 is TGTGCCTGGGGGGGTTCTGAAAAACTGTTTTTT.

In this sample, this clone turned up once. The chain links TRBV19 to TRBJ1-2; the D is unclear. The CDR3 has 13 residues. The germline CDR1 and CDR2 sequences are LNHDA and SQIVND (reference sequence). V was pared by 5 bases and J by 3 bases, with 10 bases between. CDR3 DNA sequence: TGTGCCAGTAGTGGAGAACGGTACTATGGCTACACCTTC. The encoded protein is CASSGERYYGYTF.

V is TRBV9 and J is TRBJ1-4, with 9 bases aligning to TRBD1. The germline V gene encodes CDR1 SGDLS and CDR2 YYNGEE. J was trimmed by 6 bases and V by 4 bases; bases with no gene match: 7. The CDR3 has 15 residues. CDR3 sequence (DNA): TGTGCCAGCAGCCCCCGGGACAGGGCGGATGAAAAACTGTTTTTT. The encoded protein is CASSPRDRADEKLFF.

The chain is built from TRBV19 and TRBJ2-3; 8 bases align to TRBD2. The CDR3 is 18 residues long. J gave up 0 bases and V 1 base, and 9 bases lay outside the gene matches. Germline V gene data show CDR1 as LNHDA and CDR2 as SQIVND (reference sequence). The DNA for the CDR3 is TGTGCCAGTAGTATAGGGCCCACTAGCGGAACAAGCACAGATACGCAGTATTTT. Translated: CASSIGPTSGTSTDTQYF.